This is a list of T cell receptor beta chains from one sample in a study of blood T cell repertoires in COVID-19. Data came from immunoSEQ multiplex PCR; TCRdb stores just in-frame clones and leaves some out. There are hundreds of thousands of clones in the sample; around nine tenths occur only once, and roughly a tenth lies in the top ten. Source material: PBMCs or T cells enriched from blood (not recorded which). These receptors were obtained from a woman in her thirties who had recovered from COVID-19. Both conserved end residues are part of each CDR3. Fields, in order: CDR3 protein, CDR3 DNA, D gene, CDR3 length, V gene, clone size, J gene. D genes are given only for firm matches. Expanded clones get a size class; other rows say once, few or many, or leave the size out.

CDR3 protein: CASSLRQGGYGYTF; CDR3 DNA: TGTGCCAGCAGCTTACGCCAGGGCGGCTATGGCTACACCTTC; D gene: .; CDR3 length: 14; V gene: TRBV11-2; clone size: .; J gene: TRBJ1-2
CDR3 protein: CASSFPGQGRMNTEAFF; CDR3 DNA: TGTGCCAGCAGCTTTCCCGGACAGGGGAGAATGAACACTGAAGCTTTCTTT; D gene: TRBD1; CDR3 length: 17; V gene: TRBV5-4; clone size: .; J gene: TRBJ1-1
CDR3 protein: CASSMTGDNSPLHF; CDR3 DNA: TGTGCCAGCAGTATGACAGGGGATAATTCACCCCTCCACTTT; D gene: TRBD1; CDR3 length: 14; V gene: TRBV6-5; clone size: once; J gene: TRBJ1-6
CDR3 protein: CASSDGANTDTQYF; CDR3 DNA: TGTGCCAGCAGTGACGGGGCCAACACAGATACGCAGTATTTT; D gene: .; CDR3 length: 14; V gene: TRBV6-4; clone size: .; J gene: TRBJ2-3
CDR3 protein: CASIRSGMRTDTQYF; CDR3 DNA: TGTGCCAGCATCCGTAGCGGGATGCGCACAGATACGCAGTATTTT; D gene: TRBD2; CDR3 length: 15; V gene: TRBV28; clone size: few; J gene: TRBJ2-3
CDR3 protein: CASSLGGRAEETQYF; CDR3 DNA: TGCGCCAGCAGCTTGGGAGGGAGGGCAGAAGAGACCCAGTACTTC; D gene: TRBD2; CDR3 length: 15; V gene: TRBV5-1; clone size: .; J gene: TRBJ2-5
CDR3 protein: CASAPEEPYEQYF; CDR3 DNA: TGTGCCAGCGCTCCGGAGGAGCCCTACGAGCAGTACTTC; D gene: .; CDR3 length: 13; V gene: TRBV6-5; clone size: few; J gene: TRBJ2-7
CDR3 protein: CSVGGLAGSYNEQFF; CDR3 DNA: TGCAGCGTTGGAGGGCTAGCGGGCTCTTACAATGAGCAGTTCTTC; D gene: TRBD2; CDR3 length: 15; V gene: TRBV29-1; clone size: .; J gene: TRBJ2-1
CDR3 protein: CATLSGGSLNTGELFF; CDR3 DNA: TGTGCCACCCTAAGCGGCGGATCTTTGAACACCGGGGAGCTGTTTTTT; D gene: .; CDR3 length: 16; V gene: TRBV19; clone size: .; J gene: TRBJ2-2
CDR3 protein: CASSPRTSGNEQYF; CDR3 DNA: TGTGCCAGCAGTCCACGGACTAGCGGCAACGAGCAGTACTTC; D gene: TRBD2; CDR3 length: 14; V gene: TRBV27; clone size: .; J gene: TRBJ2-7
CDR3 protein: CASSLLQGIGSTDTQYF; CDR3 DNA: TGTGCCAGCAGTTTACTACAGGGGATTGGGAGCACAGATACGCAGTATTTT; D gene: TRBD1; CDR3 length: 17; V gene: TRBV27; clone size: .; J gene: TRBJ2-3
CDR3 protein: CASSPPEREVETQYF; CDR3 DNA: TGTGCCAGCAGCCCCCCGGAGCGGGAGGTGGAGACCCAGTACTTC; D gene: TRBD2; CDR3 length: 15; V gene: TRBV9; clone size: once; J gene: TRBJ2-5
CDR3 protein: CASSYGVSYEQYF; CDR3 DNA: TGTGCCAGCAGTTACGGGGTTTCCTACGAGCAGTACTTC; D gene: .; CDR3 length: 13; V gene: TRBV27; clone size: .; J gene: TRBJ2-7
CDR3 protein: CARSLGQGASCYGYTF; CDR3 DNA: TGTGCCAGAAGCTTGGGTCAGGGGGCCTCTTGCTATGGCTACACCTTC; D gene: TRBD1; CDR3 length: 16; V gene: TRBV5-3; clone size: .; J gene: TRBJ1-2
CDR3 protein: CASSLGQDTEAFF; CDR3 DNA: TGCGCCAGCAGCTTAGGCCAGGACACTGAAGCTTTCTTT; D gene: .; CDR3 length: 13; V gene: TRBV5-1; clone size: .; J gene: TRBJ1-1
CDR3 protein: CAWPITSGRVGGELFF; CDR3 DNA: TGTGCCTGGCCAATCACTAGCGGGAGAGTCGGCGGGGAGCTGTTTTTT; D gene: TRBD2; CDR3 length: 16; V gene: TRBV30; clone size: .; J gene: TRBJ2-2
CDR3 protein: CASSSLPTGQGLSGNTIYF; CDR3 DNA: TGTGCCAGCTCATCTCTACCGACGGGACAGGGCCTCTCTGGAAACACCATATATTTT; D gene: TRBD1; CDR3 length: 19; V gene: TRBV18; clone size: few; J gene: TRBJ1-3
CDR3 protein: CASSFGPGQGGQRYGYTF; CDR3 DNA: TGCGCCAGCAGCTTCGGACCGGGACAGGGAGGCCAGAGGTATGGCTACACCTTC; D gene: TRBD1; CDR3 length: 18; V gene: TRBV5-1; clone size: .; J gene: TRBJ1-2
CDR3 protein: CSVARSAGASSYEQYF; CDR3 DNA: TGCAGCGTTGCTCGCTCGGCAGGTGCAAGCTCCTACGAGCAGTACTTC; D gene: .; CDR3 length: 16; V gene: TRBV29-1; clone size: few; J gene: TRBJ2-7
CDR3 protein: CASSWSGLAFNEQFF; CDR3 DNA: TGTGCCAGCAGTTGGTCGGGACTAGCTTTCAATGAGCAGTTCTTC; D gene: TRBD2; CDR3 length: 15; V gene: TRBV6-2/TRBV6-3; clone size: .; J gene: TRBJ2-1
CDR3 protein: CASSQDSGGLAGGDTQYF; CDR3 DNA: TGTGCCAGCAGCCAAGATTCAGGGGGACTAGCGGGAGGGGATACGCAGTATTTT; D gene: TRBD2; CDR3 length: 18; V gene: TRBV4-2; clone size: few; J gene: TRBJ2-3
CDR3 protein: CASSSYTGTASYEQYF; CDR3 DNA: TGTGCCAGCAGCTCGTATACCGGGACAGCGTCCTACGAGCAGTACTTC; D gene: TRBD1; CDR3 length: 16; V gene: TRBV7-8; clone size: .; J gene: TRBJ2-7
CDR3 protein: CASSEGGTAFYYNSPLHF; CDR3 DNA: TGTGCCAGCAGTGAAGGGGGGACAGCGTTTTACTATAATTCACCCCTCCACTTT; D gene: TRBD1; CDR3 length: 18; V gene: TRBV6-1; clone size: .; J gene: TRBJ1-6
CDR3 protein: CASSQGPNQPQHF; CDR3 DNA: TGTGCCAGCAGCCAGGGGCCCAATCAGCCCCAGCATTTT; D gene: .; CDR3 length: 13; V gene: TRBV7-9; clone size: .; J gene: TRBJ1-5
CDR3 protein: CASSEWRPGELFF; CDR3 DNA: TGTGCCAGCAGTGAATGGAGGCCCGGGGAGCTGTTTTTT; D gene: .; CDR3 length: 13; V gene: TRBV2; clone size: .; J gene: TRBJ2-2
CDR3 protein: CASSYSPGGHTGELFF; CDR3 DNA: TGTGCCAGCAGTTACTCACCAGGGGGACACACCGGGGAGCTGTTTTTT; D gene: TRBD1; CDR3 length: 16; V gene: TRBV6-5; clone size: .; J gene: TRBJ2-2
CDR3 protein: CASSQIFSGRIYNEQFF; CDR3 DNA: TGTGCCAGCTCACAAATATTTAGCGGGAGAATCTACAATGAGCAGTTCTTC; D gene: TRBD2; CDR3 length: 17; V gene: TRBV18; clone size: .; J gene: TRBJ2-1
CDR3 protein: CASRHRGLGTPLHF; CDR3 DNA: TGTGCCAGCAGACACAGGGGCTTAGGGACACCCCTCCACTTT; D gene: TRBD1; CDR3 length: 14; V gene: TRBV5-6; clone size: .; J gene: TRBJ1-6
CDR3 protein: CASSQTDRDGQPQHF; CDR3 DNA: TGTGCCAGCAGCCAAACAGACAGGGATGGCCAGCCCCAGCATTTT; D gene: TRBD1; CDR3 length: 15; V gene: TRBV7-9; clone size: few; J gene: TRBJ1-5
CDR3 protein: CASRVTSGTSGRTDTQYF; CDR3 DNA: TGTGCAAGTCGCGTTACCTCCGGGACTAGCGGGAGGACAGATACGCAGTATTTT; D gene: .; CDR3 length: 18; V gene: TRBV12-2; clone size: .; J gene: TRBJ2-3
CDR3 protein: CASSLSDRAPYEQYF; CDR3 DNA: TGTGCCAGCAGTTTATCCGACAGGGCGCCCTACGAGCAGTACTTC; D gene: TRBD1; CDR3 length: 15; V gene: TRBV27; clone size: .; J gene: TRBJ2-7
CDR3 protein: CASSQVGGLFF; CDR3 DNA: TGTGCCAGCAGCCAAGTGGGGGGACTGTTTTTT; D gene: .; CDR3 length: 11; V gene: TRBV3-1/TRBV3-2; clone size: .; J gene: TRBJ1-4
CDR3 protein: CASSVSSGTVYEQFF; CDR3 DNA: TGTGCCAGCAGCGTCTCTAGCGGGACAGTCTATGAGCAGTTCTTC; D gene: TRBD2; CDR3 length: 15; V gene: TRBV9; clone size: few; J gene: TRBJ2-1
CDR3 protein: CASSLVGGRNTGELFF; CDR3 DNA: TGCGCCAGCAGCTTGGTCGGCGGGAGGAACACCGGGGAGCTGTTTTTT; D gene: TRBD2; CDR3 length: 16; V gene: TRBV5-1; clone size: .; J gene: TRBJ2-2
CDR3 protein: CASTMDRGAYGYTF; CDR3 DNA: TGTGCCAGTACCATGGACAGGGGTGCCTATGGCTACACCTTC; D gene: TRBD1; CDR3 length: 14; V gene: TRBV19; clone size: .; J gene: TRBJ1-2
CDR3 protein: CASSLKKETQYF; CDR3 DNA: TGTGCCAGCAGCCTAAAGAAAGAGACCCAGTACTTC; D gene: .; CDR3 length: 12; V gene: TRBV13; clone size: once; J gene: TRBJ2-5
CDR3 protein: CASSRSGGTEAFF; CDR3 DNA: TGTGCCAGCAGCCGGAGCGGGGGCACTGAAGCTTTCTTT; D gene: .; CDR3 length: 13; V gene: TRBV11-1; clone size: .; J gene: TRBJ1-1
CDR3 protein: CASSRQGAPGPGEQYF; CDR3 DNA: TGTGCCAGCTCACGACAGGGGGCACCAGGTCCGGGAGAGCAGTACTTC; D gene: TRBD1; CDR3 length: 16; V gene: TRBV18; clone size: .; J gene: TRBJ2-7
CDR3 protein: CASSSTDRGRNYGYTF; CDR3 DNA: TGTGCCAGCAGCTCAACTGACAGGGGACGAAACTATGGCTACACCTTC; D gene: TRBD1; CDR3 length: 16; V gene: TRBV7-2; clone size: .; J gene: TRBJ1-2
CDR3 protein: CASSLMGGSQYTGELFF; CDR3 DNA: TGTGCCAGCAGCTTAATGGGGGGTAGTCAGTACACCGGGGAGCTGTTTTTT; D gene: .; CDR3 length: 17; V gene: TRBV7-6; clone size: .; J gene: TRBJ2-2
CDR3 protein: CSVDRDGDYEQYF; CDR3 DNA: TGCAGCGTTGACCGGGATGGAGATTACGAGCAGTACTTC; D gene: .; CDR3 length: 13; V gene: TRBV29-1; clone size: .; J gene: TRBJ2-7
CDR3 protein: CASSPGTGGYEQYF; CDR3 DNA: TGTGCCAGCTCACCAGGGACAGGGGGCTACGAGCAGTACTTC; D gene: TRBD1; CDR3 length: 14; V gene: TRBV18; clone size: .; J gene: TRBJ2-7
CDR3 protein: CASSPGLKDSPLHF; CDR3 DNA: TGTGCCAGCAGCCCGGGTCTCAAAGATTCACCCCTCCACTTT; D gene: .; CDR3 length: 14; V gene: TRBV9; clone size: few; J gene: TRBJ1-6
CDR3 protein: CASSYVGGGSDTEAFF; CDR3 DNA: TGTGCCAGCAGTTACGTAGGGGGGGGGAGTGACACTGAAGCTTTCTTT; D gene: .; CDR3 length: 16; V gene: TRBV6-6; clone size: .; J gene: TRBJ1-1
CDR3 protein: CASSSLPSGRYNEQFF; CDR3 DNA: TGCGCCAGCAGCTCCCTTCCTAGCGGGAGGTACAATGAGCAGTTCTTC; D gene: TRBD2; CDR3 length: 16; V gene: TRBV5-1; clone size: .; J gene: TRBJ2-1
CDR3 protein: CASSWGGTGWDQPQHF; CDR3 DNA: TGTGCCAGCAGCTGGGGAGGGACTGGATGGGATCAGCCCCAGCATTTT; D gene: .; CDR3 length: 16; V gene: TRBV5-5; clone size: .; J gene: TRBJ1-5
CDR3 protein: CASSFPRASGSGEQYF; CDR3 DNA: TGTGCCAGCAGCTTCCCGCGTGCTAGCGGGAGTGGCGAGCAGTACTTC; D gene: TRBD2; CDR3 length: 16; V gene: TRBV5-8; clone size: few; J gene: TRBJ2-7
CDR3 protein: CSASLPTGYGYTF; CDR3 DNA: TGCAGTGCTAGTCTACCGACGGGGTATGGCTACACCTTC; D gene: .; CDR3 length: 13; V gene: TRBV20-1; clone size: .; J gene: TRBJ1-2
CDR3 protein: CASSRGQGEETQYF; CDR3 DNA: TGTGCCAGCTCACGCGGACAGGGGGAAGAGACCCAGTACTTC; D gene: TRBD1; CDR3 length: 14; V gene: TRBV18; clone size: .; J gene: TRBJ2-5